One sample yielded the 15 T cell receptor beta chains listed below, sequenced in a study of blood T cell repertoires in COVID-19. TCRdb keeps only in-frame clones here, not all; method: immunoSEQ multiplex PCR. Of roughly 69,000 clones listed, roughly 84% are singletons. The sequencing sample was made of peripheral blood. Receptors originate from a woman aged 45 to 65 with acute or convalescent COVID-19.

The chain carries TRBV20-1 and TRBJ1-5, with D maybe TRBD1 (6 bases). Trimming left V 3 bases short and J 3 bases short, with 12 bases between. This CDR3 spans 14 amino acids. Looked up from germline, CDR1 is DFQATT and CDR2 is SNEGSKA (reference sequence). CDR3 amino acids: CSASTDSYNQPQHF. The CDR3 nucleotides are TGCAGTGCTAGTACGGACAGCTACAATCAGCCCCAGCATTTT.

The CDR3 nucleotides read TGTGCCAGCAGCGGGGTTACTGGGGAGGGAGCCAAAAACATTCAGTACTTC. It encodes CASSGVTGEGAKNIQYF. The chain couples TRBV4-2 to TRBJ2-4; 7 bases agree with TRBD2. The V gene end was trimmed by 5 bases and the J gene end by 0 bases; junction bases not matched to a gene: 10. CDR1 and CDR2 from the germline V gene are LGHNA and YNFKEQ. The CDR3 extends over 17 amino acids.

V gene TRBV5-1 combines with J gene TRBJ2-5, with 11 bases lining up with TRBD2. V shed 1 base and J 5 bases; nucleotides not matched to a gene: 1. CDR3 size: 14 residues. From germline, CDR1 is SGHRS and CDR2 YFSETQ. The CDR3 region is CASSLTSGSETQYF. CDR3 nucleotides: TGCGCCAGCAGCTTGACTAGCGGGAGTGAGACCCAGTACTTC.

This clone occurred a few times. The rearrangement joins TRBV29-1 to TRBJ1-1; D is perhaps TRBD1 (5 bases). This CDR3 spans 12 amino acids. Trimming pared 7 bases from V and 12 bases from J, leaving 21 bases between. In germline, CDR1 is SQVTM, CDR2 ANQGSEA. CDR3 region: CSADGPGSGSFF. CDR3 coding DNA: TGCAGCGCAGACGGGCCAGGGTCGGGCTCTTTCTTT.

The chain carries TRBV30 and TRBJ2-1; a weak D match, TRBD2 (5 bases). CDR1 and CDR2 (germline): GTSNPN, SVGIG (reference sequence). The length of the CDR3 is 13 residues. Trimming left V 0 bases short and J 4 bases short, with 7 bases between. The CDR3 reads CAWSVRTYNEQFF. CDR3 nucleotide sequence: TGTGCCTGGAGTGTACGGACTTACAATGAGCAGTTCTTC. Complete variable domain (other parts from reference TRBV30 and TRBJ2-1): SQTIHQWPATLVQPVGSPLSLECTVEGTSNPNLYWYRQAAGRGLQLLFYSVGIGQISSEVPQNLSASRPQDRQFILSSKKLLLSDSGFYLCAWSVRTYNEQFFGPGTRLTVL.

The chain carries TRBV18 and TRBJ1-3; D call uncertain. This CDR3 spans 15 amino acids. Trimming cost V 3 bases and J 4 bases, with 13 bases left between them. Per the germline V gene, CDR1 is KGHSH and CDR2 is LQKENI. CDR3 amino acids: CASSPRNYPGNTIYF. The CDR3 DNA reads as TGTGCCAGCTCACCGAGAAACTACCCCGGAAACACCATATATTTT.

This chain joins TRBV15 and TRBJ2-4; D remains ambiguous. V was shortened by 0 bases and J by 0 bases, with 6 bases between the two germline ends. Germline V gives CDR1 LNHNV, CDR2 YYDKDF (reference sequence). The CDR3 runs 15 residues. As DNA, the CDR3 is TGTGCCACCAGCAGAGACAGGCTAGCCAAAAACATTCAGTACTTC. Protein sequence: CATSRDRLAKNIQYF.

DNA of the CDR3: TGTGCCAGCAGCGCCACTAGCGGGAGCGGCACAGATACGCAGTATTTT. Translated: CASSATSGSGTDTQYF. The chain links TRBV5-4 to TRBJ2-3; TRBD2 aligns across 11 bases. The V segment lost 4 bases and the J segment 1 base; nucleotides outside the gene matches: 5. The CDR3 runs to 16 residues. The V gene's germline CDR1 is SGHNT and CDR2 YYREEE (reference sequence). Together with reference TRBV5-4 and TRBJ2-3, the CDR3 gives the full variable domain: ETGVTQSPTHLIKTRGQQVTLRCSSQSGHNTVSWYQQALGQGPQFIFQYYREEENGRGNFPPRFSGLQFPNYSSELNVNALELDDSALYLCASSATSGSGTDTQYFGPGTRLTVL.

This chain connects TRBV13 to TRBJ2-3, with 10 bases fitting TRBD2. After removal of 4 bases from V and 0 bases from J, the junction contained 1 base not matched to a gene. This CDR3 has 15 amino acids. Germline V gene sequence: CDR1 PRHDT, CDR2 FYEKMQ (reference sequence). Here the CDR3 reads CASSSTSGSTDTQYF. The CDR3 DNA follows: TGTGCCAGCAGCTCGACTAGCGGGAGCACAGATACGCAGTATTTT.

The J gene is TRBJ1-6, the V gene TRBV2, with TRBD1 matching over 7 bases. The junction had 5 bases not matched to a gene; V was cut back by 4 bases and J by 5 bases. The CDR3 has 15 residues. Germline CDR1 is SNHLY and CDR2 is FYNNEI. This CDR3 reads CASSVQGVNNSPLHF. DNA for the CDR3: TGTGCCAGCAGTGTCCAGGGGGTGAATAATTCACCCCTCCACTTT.

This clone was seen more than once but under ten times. As DNA, the CDR3 is TGTGCCAGTAGTATCGCCGGGGACAGGGGAGTAATTCAGTACTTC. This translates into CASSIAGDRGVIQYF. The rearrangement links TRBV19 to TRBJ2-4; TRBD1 matches 10 bases. Germline loops: CDR1 LNHDA, CDR2 SQIVND (reference sequence). Losses at the gene ends were 3 bases for V and 10 bases for J; bases not matched to a gene: 9. This CDR3 has 15 amino acids.

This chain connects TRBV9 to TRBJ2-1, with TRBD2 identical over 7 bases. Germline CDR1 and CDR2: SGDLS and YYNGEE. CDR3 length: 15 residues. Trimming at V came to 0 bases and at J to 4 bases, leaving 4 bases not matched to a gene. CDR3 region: CASSVGGSEYNEQFF. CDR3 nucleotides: TGTGCCAGCAGCGTAGGCGGGAGCGAGTACAATGAGCAGTTCTTC.

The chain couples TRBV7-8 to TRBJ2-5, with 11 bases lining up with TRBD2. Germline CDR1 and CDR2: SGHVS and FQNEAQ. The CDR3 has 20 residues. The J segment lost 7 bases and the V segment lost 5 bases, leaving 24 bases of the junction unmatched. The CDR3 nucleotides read TGTGCCAGCAGCCTAACAACGACTAGCGGGAAAGCGGGGGTATGGGGGACCCAGTACTTC. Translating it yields CASSLTTTSGKAGVWGTQYF.

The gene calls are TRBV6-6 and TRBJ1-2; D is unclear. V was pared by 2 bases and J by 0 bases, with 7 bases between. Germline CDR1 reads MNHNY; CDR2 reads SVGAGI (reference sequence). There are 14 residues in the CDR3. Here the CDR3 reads CASSYGLANYGYTF. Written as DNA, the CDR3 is TGTGCCAGCAGTTACGGACTTGCTAACTATGGCTACACCTTC.

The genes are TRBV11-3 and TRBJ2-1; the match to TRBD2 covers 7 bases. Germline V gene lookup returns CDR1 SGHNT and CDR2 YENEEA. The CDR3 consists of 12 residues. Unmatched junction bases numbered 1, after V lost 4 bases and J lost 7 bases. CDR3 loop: CASSYGRNEQFF. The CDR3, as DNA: TGTGCCAGCAGCTACGGGAGGAATGAGCAGTTCTTC.